This T cell receptor (beta chain) was retrieved from a study of shared clonotypes between healthy human individuals. Study conclusions and caveats: Clonotype sharing among donors was thought likely to change with sequencing depth. Sharing across a few donors was seen in 4% to 6.5% of naive CD4 clonotypes.

Repertoires were generated with immunoSEQ multiplex PCR, while TCRdb's copy carries only in-frame clones and drops some. The sample has roughly 1,000,000 clones; 70% to 80% are singletons. Details on this clone: Antigen unknown.

The sample taken for sequencing was memory CD4+ T cells from PBMCs. The sample's subset: CD45RA-negative fraction. The sequence derives from a man between 18 and 35 years old in good health. Some clones in this sample may be carry-over from other donors' samples.

This CDR3 is CASASSGDTQYF. The CDR3 DNA is TGCGCCAGCGCAAGCTCAGGGGATACGCAGTATTTT. The chain has TRBV10-1 and TRBJ2-3; possibly TRBD1 for D (5 bases). The ends were cut back, 8 bases at V and 6 bases at J, with 12 bases in the middle. CDR3 length: 12 amino acids. In germline, CDR1 is WNHNN, CDR2 SYGVQD (reference sequence).